These T cell receptor beta chains were read from a single sample in a study of blood T cells in healthy people across ages. TCRdb ran MiXCR on the 5' RACE reads and lists one entry per CDR3 protein. The sample contains about 1.6 million distinct CDR3 sequences, 30% to 40% of which appear only once. The sequenced sample was blood. The receptors were sampled from a woman aged 25 to 45 in good health. Each CDR3 is given without its conserved first and last residue. Fields, in order: clone size, D gene, V gene, CDR3 protein. D genes are given only for firm matches. Some rows have no size entry. The others give once, few or many, or a class for an expanded clone.

size: NA; D: NA; V: TRBV6-2/TRBV6-3; CDR3: ASRYETTTSQETQY
size: NA; D: NA; V: TRBV18; CDR3: ASSPPRTANTEAF
size: few; D: NA; V: TRBV27; CDR3: ASSLMSGLGNQPQH
size: NA; D: NA; V: TRBV3-1; CDR3: ASSTAGTQGGYT
size: many; D: NA; V: TRBV29-1; CDR3: SVLGRPPYNTDTQY
size: few; D: TRBD1; V: TRBV20-1; CDR3: SAPNQGGSAF
size: NA; D: NA; V: TRBV27; CDR3: ASSLRRDVNAYEQY
size: NA; D: TRBD2; V: TRBV20-1; CDR3: SGLAGAPRTDTQY
size: NA; D: NA; V: TRBV2; CDR3: ASTEWTGNNEQF
size: few; D: NA; V: TRBV4-2; CDR3: ASSQGGSGEKLF
size: NA; D: TRBD1; V: TRBV12-3/TRBV12-4; CDR3: ASSLRDRGRNSYGYT
size: NA; D: NA; V: TRBV7-6; CDR3: ASSTSAGSTDTQY
size: NA; D: NA; V: TRBV6-1; CDR3: ASVQQSDYGYT
size: NA; D: NA; V: TRBV6-5; CDR3: ASSYLALPDRGTDTQY
size: few; D: NA; V: TRBV6-1; CDR3: ASSEGSAGAYEQY
size: few; D: NA; V: TRBV4-1; CDR3: ASSLNDGPYEQY
size: NA; D: NA; V: TRBV29-1; CDR3: SVYNLGTEAF
size: NA; D: TRBD2; V: TRBV7-9; CDR3: ASSQTSSVETQY
size: NA; D: NA; V: TRBV4-1; CDR3: ASSQEDNRETQY
size: few; D: NA; V: TRBV20-1; CDR3: SASNTAGYEKLF
size: NA; D: TRBD2; V: TRBV30; CDR3: AWSVLTGREGTQY
size: few; D: NA; V: TRBV18; CDR3: ASSNLIQSSYNEQF
size: few; D: TRBD1; V: TRBV4-1; CDR3: ASSHNPRGRKNEQF
size: many; D: NA; V: TRBV29-1; CDR3: SGKQGQGNTQY
size: NA; D: NA; V: TRBV7-9; CDR3: ASSWPVARAGQETQY
size: few; D: TRBD1; V: TRBV29-1; CDR3: SVEDRRTGDYEQY
size: few; D: TRBD1; V: TRBV9; CDR3: ASSATGGVYYGYT
size: many; D: TRBD1; V: TRBV4-1; CDR3: ASSQGTGFVEQF
size: few; D: NA; V: TRBV9; CDR3: ASSVVEASYEQY
size: many; D: NA; V: TRBV5-6; CDR3: ASSLYDEQF
size: NA; D: TRBD2; V: TRBV6-5; CDR3: ASSPSGPRHEQY
size: many; D: NA; V: TRBV20-1; CDR3: SASPPGLNQPQH
size: few; D: NA; V: TRBV5-6; CDR3: ASSLDPASEGYNEQF
size: NA; D: NA; V: TRBV18; CDR3: ASSPWNPMNTEAF
size: NA; D: TRBD2; V: TRBV11-2; CDR3: ASSFRLAGSSYNEQF
size: once; D: TRBD2; V: TRBV20-1; CDR3: SARDLTSGLRINDEQF
size: NA; D: NA; V: TRBV9; CDR3: ANSVVANEQF
size: few; D: NA; V: TRBV24-1; CDR3: ATSEQGGETQY
size: many; D: NA; V: TRBV4-1; CDR3: ASSPGTGNSYEQY
size: few; D: NA; V: TRBV27; CDR3: ASSPGLASGEQY
size: once; D: NA; V: TRBV25-1; CDR3: ASSQVHYGYT
size: NA; D: TRBD1; V: TRBV6-1; CDR3: ASSSPTGARANYGYT
size: few; D: TRBD1; V: TRBV6-1; CDR3: ASSLYTGGRETQY
size: few; D: NA; V: TRBV6-2/TRBV6-3; CDR3: ASNRDGNYYGYT
size: NA; D: NA; V: TRBV4-1; CDR3: ASNQNTGTHSYEQY
size: NA; D: TRBD2; V: TRBV15; CDR3: ATSGETSGANSYNEQF
size: NA; D: NA; V: TRBV19; CDR3: ASRIFSGAKNIQY
size: few; D: TRBD2; V: TRBV10-3; CDR3: AISESASGNEQY
size: many; D: TRBD1; V: TRBV4-1; CDR3: ASSQEGGRDEQY
size: NA; D: NA; V: TRBV4-1; CDR3: ASRVGGNTDTQY
size: NA; D: NA; V: TRBV3-1; CDR3: ASSRSRGTDTQY